Listed here are 13 T cell receptor beta chains from one sample, sequenced in a study of tumor and adjacent non-tumor tissue in lung cancer. Three rounds of nested PCR, following a modified ARM-PCR protocol, produced the TCRbeta library. TCRdb redid the calling of the multiplex PCR reads with MiXCR, one entry per CDR3 protein. The sample lists 50,000 to 60,000 distinct CDR3 sequences, 74% occurring once. This sample's RNA came from whole unsorted tissue. More than 3 cm separated this lung sample from the edge of the tumor. Sequencing was carried out using distant non-tumor lung tissue. The origin of the receptors is a woman in her sixties with non-small cell lung cancer.

This rearrangement joins TRBV28 to TRBJ2-1; 8 positions match TRBD1. V lost 10 bases to trimming and J lost 8 bases; unmatched junction nucleotides: 13. There are 14 residues in the CDR3. The germline V gene has CDR1 MDHEN and CDR2 SYDVKM. The CDR3 loop is CATSEGTGGDEQFF. The CDR3 DNA follows: TGTGCCACCAGCGAGGGGACAGGTGGCGATGAGCAGTTCTTC.

Concerning this clonotype: A much larger clone sits a single nucleotide away, making a read error possible. The chain joins TRBV11-2 to TRBJ2-1; the match to TRBD2 covers 7 bases. Per germline, CDR1 SGHAT and CDR2 FQNNGV. J lost 4 bases, V lost 5 bases, and 8 bases had no gene match. The CDR3 runs 15 residues. The CDR3 DNA reads TGTGCCAGCAGCCCCGGGAGGAAGGGGTACAATGAGCAGTTCTTC. This codes for CASSPGRKGYNEQFF.

This clonotype has ten or more counts. V is TRBV6-7 and J is TRBJ2-7; a weak D match, TRBD2 (5 bases). TRBV6-7 is assigned to the ORF class and has an uncertain function. The CDR3 consists of 15 residues. Trimming cost V 0 bases and J 1 base, with 10 bases left between them. CDR3 sequence: CASSYSYTGSYEQYF. The CDR3, as DNA: TGTGCCAGCAGTTACTCGTACACGGGGTCCTACGAGCAGTACTTC.

The chain couples TRBV7-8 to TRBJ2-7; D is perhaps TRBD2 (7 bases). V was pared by 1 base and J by 10 bases, with 17 bases between. Germline-derived CDR1 and CDR2 are SGHVS and FQNEAQ. CDR3 size: 14 residues. The DNA for the CDR3 is TGTGCCAGCAGCTTAGGGGCGGGGGCCTACAAACAGTACTTC. It codes for CASSLGAGAYKQYF.

Note on this clonotype: A much larger clone differs from this one at a single base, so this may be a read error. This chain connects TRBV11-2 to TRBJ1-2; D unclear. In germline, CDR1 is SGHAT, CDR2 FQNNGV. The CDR3 consists of 13 residues. The CDR3 DNA is TGTGCCAGCAGTAGAGGGCCCTACGATGGCTACGCCTTC. Translation gives CASSRGPYDGYAF.

A single count supports this clonotype. This may arise from a read error, as a much more abundant clone is one base away. It is unclear where the CDR3 begins or ends on the DNA, so no DNA is shown, and the CDR3 is as TCRdb lists it. The V and J genes are TRBV6-6 and TRBJ2-6. Germline CDR1 reads MNHNY; CDR2 reads SVGAGI (reference sequence). Including both end residues, the CDR3 is 14 amino acids long. CDR3 sequence: CASSFGSGANVPTF.

The chain employs TRBV6-5 and TRBJ2-4; tentatively, D is TRBD1 (6 bases). This CDR3 region has 16 residues. Looked up from germline, CDR1 is MNHEY and CDR2 is SVGAGI. V lost 6 bases, J lost 7 bases, and 22 bases lay in between. CDR3 coding DNA: TGTGCCAGCAGACCTAGCCGGGGCAGGGGTCGGAACATTCAGTACTTC. Residues: CASRPSRGRGRNIQYF.

Comment on this clonotype: Germline and junction disagree at one end, which may indicate a read error. The J gene is TRBJ2-2, the V gene TRBV6-2 or TRBV6-3; D perhaps matches TRBD2 (5 bases). The CDR3 length is 14 residues. Germline V CDR1 and CDR2: MNHEY, SVGEGT. CDR3 nucleotides: TGTGCCAGCGGTTTTTCTTCGAACACCGGGGAGCTGTATTTT. Translation gives CASGFSSNTGELYF.

The rearrangement joins TRBV11-2 to TRBJ2-7; 10 nucleotides agree with TRBD2. Per germline, CDR1 SGHAT and CDR2 FQNNGV. V gave up 5 bases and J gave up 0 bases; unmatched junction bases: 10. This CDR3 spans 17 amino acids. The chain's CDR3 is CASSPRTSGSYSYEQYF. In DNA, the CDR3 is TGTGCCAGCAGCCCGAGGACTAGCGGCTCCTACTCCTACGAGCAGTACTTC.

To note about this clonotype: One end of the junction fails to match germline, which may point to a read error. The J gene is TRBJ2-2, the V gene TRBV12-3 or TRBV12-4, with TRBD1 matching over 9 bases. The CDR3 contains 16 residues. The DNA of the CDR3 is TGCGCCTGCTGTTCCAACAGGGGGCGCGTGGAGGGGGAGCTGTTTTTT. It yields the protein CACCSNRGRVEGELFF.

The CDR3 DNA sequence: TGTGCCAGCAGTTCCTTGGGGGACTACGAGCAGTACTTC. It yields the protein CASSSLGDYEQYF. The chain combines TRBV6-2 or TRBV6-3 with TRBJ2-7; D may correspond to TRBD1 or TRBD2 (5 bases each). The V end was cut by 4 bases, the J end by 3 bases, with 10 bases between. The germline V gene encodes CDR1 MNHEY and CDR2 SVGEGT. This CDR3 spans 13 amino acids.

Worth noting for this clonotype: This CDR3 is missing its conserved last phenylalanine or tryptophan, likely due to a read error. The genes are TRBV5-1 and TRBJ2-3, with D maybe TRBD1 (5 bases). The V and J ends lost 0 bases and 2 bases respectively, with 13 bases between them. This CDR3 is built from 16 residues. From germline, CDR1 is SGHRS and CDR2 YFSETQ. The CDR3 spells CASSLGRGADTDTQYL. In DNA form, the CDR3 reads TGCGCCAGCAGCTTGGGAAGGGGCGCCGACACAGATACGCAGTATTTA.

This clonotype was found a few times. At one end the junction does not follow the germline gene, possibly because of a read error. This chain joins TRBV11-2 and TRBJ2-2, with D perhaps given as TRBD1 or TRBD2 (7 bases each). CDR1 SGHAT and CDR2 FQNNGV come from the germline V gene. CDR3 size: 17 residues. The CDR3 sequence is CASSSPQGGRNTRGLFF. The DNA of the CDR3 is TGTGCAAGCAGCTCTCCCCAGGGGGGGCGGAACACCCGGGGGCTGTTTTTT.